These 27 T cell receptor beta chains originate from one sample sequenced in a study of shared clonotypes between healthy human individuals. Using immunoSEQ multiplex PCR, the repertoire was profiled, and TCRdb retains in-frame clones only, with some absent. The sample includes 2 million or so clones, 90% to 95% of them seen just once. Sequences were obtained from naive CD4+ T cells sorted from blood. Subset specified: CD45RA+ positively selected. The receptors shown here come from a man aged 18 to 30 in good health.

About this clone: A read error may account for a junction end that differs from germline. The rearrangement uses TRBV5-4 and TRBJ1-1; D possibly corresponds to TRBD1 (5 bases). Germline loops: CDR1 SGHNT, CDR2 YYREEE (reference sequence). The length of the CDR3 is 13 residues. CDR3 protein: CASSLPREGYVLF. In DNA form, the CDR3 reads TGTGCCAGCAGCTTGCCCAGGGAAGGGTATGTTCTCTTT. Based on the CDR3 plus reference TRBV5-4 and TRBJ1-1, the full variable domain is ETGVTQSPTHLIKTRGQQVTLRCSSQSGHNTVSWYQQALGQGPQFIFQYYREEENGRGNFPPRFSGLQFPNYSSELNVNALELDDSALYLCASSLPREGYVLFGQGTRLTVV.

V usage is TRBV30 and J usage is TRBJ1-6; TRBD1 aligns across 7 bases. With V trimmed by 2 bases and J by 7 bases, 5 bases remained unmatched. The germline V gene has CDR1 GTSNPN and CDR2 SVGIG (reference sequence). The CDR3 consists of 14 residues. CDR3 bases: TGTGCCTGGAGTCCGGGACAGCCCAATTCACCCCTCCACTTT. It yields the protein CAWSPGQPNSPLHF.

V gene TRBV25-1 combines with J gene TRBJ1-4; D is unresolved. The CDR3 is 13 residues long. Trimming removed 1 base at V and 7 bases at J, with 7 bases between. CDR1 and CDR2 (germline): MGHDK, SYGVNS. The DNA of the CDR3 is TGTGCCAGCAGTGAATCGGCCAGTGAAAAACTGTTTTTT. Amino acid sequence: CASSESASEKLFF.

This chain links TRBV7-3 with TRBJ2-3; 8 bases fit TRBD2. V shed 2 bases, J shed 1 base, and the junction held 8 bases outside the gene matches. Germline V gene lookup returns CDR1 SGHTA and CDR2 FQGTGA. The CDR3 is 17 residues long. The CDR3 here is CASSLVGGAGGTDTQYF. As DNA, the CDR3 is TGTGCCAGCAGCTTAGTCGGGGGGGCCGGTGGCACAGATACGCAGTATTTT. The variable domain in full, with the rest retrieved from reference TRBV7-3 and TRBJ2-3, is GAGVSQTPSNKVTEKGKYVELRCDPISGHTALYWYRQSLGQGPEFLIYFQGTGAADDSGLPNDRFFAVRPEGSVSTLKIQRTERGDSAVYLCASSLVGGAGGTDTQYFGPGTRLTVL.

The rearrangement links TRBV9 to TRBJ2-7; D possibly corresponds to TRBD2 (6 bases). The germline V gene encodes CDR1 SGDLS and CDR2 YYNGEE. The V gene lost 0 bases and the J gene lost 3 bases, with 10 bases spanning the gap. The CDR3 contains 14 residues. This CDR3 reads CASSVGTNSYEQYF. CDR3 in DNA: TGTGCCAGCAGCGTAGGGACTAACAGCTACGAGCAGTACTTC.

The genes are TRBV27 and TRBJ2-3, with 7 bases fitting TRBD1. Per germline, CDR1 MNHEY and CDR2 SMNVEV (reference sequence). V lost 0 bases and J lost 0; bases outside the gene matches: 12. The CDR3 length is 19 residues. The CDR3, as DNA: TGTGCCAGCAGTTTATCAGGCCGACAGGGTATTACTAGCACAGATACGCAGTATTTT. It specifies CASSLSGRQGITSTDTQYF.

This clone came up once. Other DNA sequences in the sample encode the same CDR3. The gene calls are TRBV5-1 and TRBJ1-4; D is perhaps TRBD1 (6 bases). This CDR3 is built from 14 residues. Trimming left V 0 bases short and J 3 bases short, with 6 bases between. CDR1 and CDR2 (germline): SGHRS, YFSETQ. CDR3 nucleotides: TGCGCCAGCAGCTTGGGGGGGCCTAATGAAAAACTGTTTTTT. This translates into CASSLGGPNEKLFF.

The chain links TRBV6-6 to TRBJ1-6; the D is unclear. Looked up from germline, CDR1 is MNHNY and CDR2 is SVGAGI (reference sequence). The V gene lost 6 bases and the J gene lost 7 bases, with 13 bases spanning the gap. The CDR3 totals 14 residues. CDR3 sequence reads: CASRPRGENSPLHF. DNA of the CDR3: TGTGCCAGCAGACCCCGCGGCGAGAATTCACCCCTCCACTTT.

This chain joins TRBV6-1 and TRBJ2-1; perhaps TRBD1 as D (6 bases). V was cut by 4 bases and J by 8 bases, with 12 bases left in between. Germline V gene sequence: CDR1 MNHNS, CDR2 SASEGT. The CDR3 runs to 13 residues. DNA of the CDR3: TGTGCCAGCAGTGCAGGGGTAGGAGATGAGCAGTTCTTC. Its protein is CASSAGVGDEQFF.

The chain's CDR3 is CASSGQGAVTGELFF. DNA for the CDR3: TGTGCCAGCAGTGGACAGGGGGCTGTCACCGGGGAGCTGTTTTTT. V and J are TRBV28 and TRBJ2-2, with 11 bases aligning to TRBD1. Germline V gene lookup returns CDR1 MDHEN and CDR2 SYDVKM. V lost 5 bases and J lost 4; bases outside the gene matches: 3. This CDR3 has 15 residues.

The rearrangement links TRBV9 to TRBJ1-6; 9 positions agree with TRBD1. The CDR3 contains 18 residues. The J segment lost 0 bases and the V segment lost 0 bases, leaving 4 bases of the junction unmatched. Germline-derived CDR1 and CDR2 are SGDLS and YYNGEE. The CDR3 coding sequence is TGTGCCAGCAGCGTAGGGGACAGGGTCTCCTCCTATAATTCACCCCTCCACTTT. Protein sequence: CASSVGDRVSSYNSPLHF.

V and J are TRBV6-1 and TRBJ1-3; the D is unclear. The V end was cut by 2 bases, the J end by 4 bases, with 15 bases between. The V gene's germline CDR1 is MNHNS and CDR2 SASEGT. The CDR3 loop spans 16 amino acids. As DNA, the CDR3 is TGTGCCAGCAGTGAATACGTAACTCCCCCCGGAAACACCATATATTTT. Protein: CASSEYVTPPGNTIYF.

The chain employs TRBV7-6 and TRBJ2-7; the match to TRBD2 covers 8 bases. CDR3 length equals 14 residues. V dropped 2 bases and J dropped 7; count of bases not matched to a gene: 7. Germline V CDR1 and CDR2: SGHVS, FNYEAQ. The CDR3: CASSLRDRGGEQYF. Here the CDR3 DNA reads TGTGCCAGCAGCTTAAGGGATCGCGGGGGGGAGCAGTACTTC.

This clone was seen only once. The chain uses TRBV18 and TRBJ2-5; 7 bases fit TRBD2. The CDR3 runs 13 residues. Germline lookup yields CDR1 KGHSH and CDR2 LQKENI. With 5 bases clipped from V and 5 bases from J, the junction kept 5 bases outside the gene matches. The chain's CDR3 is CASSTSVGETQYF. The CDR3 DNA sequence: TGTGCCAGCTCAACTAGCGTCGGGGAGACCCAGTACTTC. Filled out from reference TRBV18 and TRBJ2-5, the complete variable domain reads NAGVMQNPRHLVRRRGQEARLRCSPMKGHSHVYWYRQLPEEGLKFMVYLQKENIIDESGMPKERFSAEFPKEGPSILRIQQVVRGDSAAYFCASSTSVGETQYFGPGTRLLVL.

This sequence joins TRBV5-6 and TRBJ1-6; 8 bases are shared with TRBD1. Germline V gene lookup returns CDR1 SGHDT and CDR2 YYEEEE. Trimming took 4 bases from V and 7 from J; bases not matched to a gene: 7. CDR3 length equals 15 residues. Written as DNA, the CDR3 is TGTGCCAGCAGCGGAAGGACAGGGTGGAATTCACCCCTCCACTTT. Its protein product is CASSGRTGWNSPLHF.

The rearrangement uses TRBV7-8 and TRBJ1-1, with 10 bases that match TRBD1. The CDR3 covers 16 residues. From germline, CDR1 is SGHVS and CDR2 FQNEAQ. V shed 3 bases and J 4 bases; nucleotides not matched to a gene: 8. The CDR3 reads CASSFPKDRGGTEAFF. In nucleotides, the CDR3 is TGTGCCAGCAGCTTCCCCAAGGACAGGGGGGGCACTGAAGCTTTCTTT.

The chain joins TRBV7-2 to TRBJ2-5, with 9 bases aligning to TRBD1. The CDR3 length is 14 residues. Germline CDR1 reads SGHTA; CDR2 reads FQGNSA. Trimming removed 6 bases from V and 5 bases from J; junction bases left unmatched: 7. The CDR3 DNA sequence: TGTGCCAGCAGGGTTACAGGGGGCCTGGAGACCCAGTACTTC. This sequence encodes CASRVTGGLETQYF.

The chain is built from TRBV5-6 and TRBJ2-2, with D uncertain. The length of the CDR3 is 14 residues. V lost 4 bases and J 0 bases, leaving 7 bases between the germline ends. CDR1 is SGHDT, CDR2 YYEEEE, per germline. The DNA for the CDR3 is TGTGCCAGCAGCCCCGACTCGAACACCGGGGAGCTGTTTTTT. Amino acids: CASSPDSNTGELFF. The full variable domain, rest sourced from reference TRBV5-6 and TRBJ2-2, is DAGVTQSPTHLIKTRGQQVTLRCSPKSGHDTVSWYQQALGQGPQFIFQYYEEEERQRGNFPDRFSGHQFPNYSSELNVNALLLGDSALYLCASSPDSNTGELFFGEGSRLTVL.

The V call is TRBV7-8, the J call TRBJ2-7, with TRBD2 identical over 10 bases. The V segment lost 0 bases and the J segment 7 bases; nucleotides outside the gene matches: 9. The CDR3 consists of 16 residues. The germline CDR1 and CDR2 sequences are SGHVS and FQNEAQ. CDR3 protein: CASSLAMLAGVGEQYF. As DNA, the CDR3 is TGTGCCAGCAGCTTAGCTATGCTAGCGGGAGTGGGGGAGCAGTACTTC.

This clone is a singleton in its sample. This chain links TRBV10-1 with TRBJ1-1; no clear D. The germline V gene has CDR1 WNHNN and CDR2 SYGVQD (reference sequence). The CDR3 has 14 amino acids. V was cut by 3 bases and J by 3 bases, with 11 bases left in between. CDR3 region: CASSDAGSDTEAFF. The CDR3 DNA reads TGCGCCAGCAGTGATGCCGGGTCGGACACTGAAGCTTTCTTT.

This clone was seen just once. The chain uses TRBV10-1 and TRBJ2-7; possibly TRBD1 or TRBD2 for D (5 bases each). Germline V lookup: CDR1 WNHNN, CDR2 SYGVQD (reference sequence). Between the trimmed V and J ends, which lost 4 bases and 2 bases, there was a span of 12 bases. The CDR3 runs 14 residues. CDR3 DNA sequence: TGCGCCAGCAGTGTAGGGACGGCGCCCTACGAGCAGTACTTC. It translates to CASSVGTAPYEQYF.

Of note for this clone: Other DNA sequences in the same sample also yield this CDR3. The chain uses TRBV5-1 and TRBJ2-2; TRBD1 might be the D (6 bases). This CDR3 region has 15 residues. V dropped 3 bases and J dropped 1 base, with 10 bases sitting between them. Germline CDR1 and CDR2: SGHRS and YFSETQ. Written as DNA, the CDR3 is TGCGCCAGCAGCTCGGGGACACTGAACACCGGGGAGCTGTTTTTT. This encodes CASSSGTLNTGELFF.

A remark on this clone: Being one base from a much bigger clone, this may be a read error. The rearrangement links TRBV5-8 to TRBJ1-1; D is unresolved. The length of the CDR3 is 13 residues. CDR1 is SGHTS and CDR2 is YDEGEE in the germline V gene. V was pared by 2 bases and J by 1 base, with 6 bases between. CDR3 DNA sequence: TGTGCCAGCAGCTTAACAGCGAACACTGAAGCTTTCTTT. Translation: CASSLTANTEAFF.

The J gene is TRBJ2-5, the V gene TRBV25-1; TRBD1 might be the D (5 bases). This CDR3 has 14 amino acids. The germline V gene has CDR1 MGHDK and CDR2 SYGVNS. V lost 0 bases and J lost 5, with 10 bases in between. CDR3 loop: CASSEYGAWETQYF. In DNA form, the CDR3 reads TGTGCCAGCAGTGAATATGGGGCCTGGGAGACCCAGTACTTC.

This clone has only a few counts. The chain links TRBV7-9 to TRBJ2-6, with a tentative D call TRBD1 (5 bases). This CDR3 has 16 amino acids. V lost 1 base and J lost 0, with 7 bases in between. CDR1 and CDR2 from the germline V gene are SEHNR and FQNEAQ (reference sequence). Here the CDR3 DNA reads TGTGCCAGCAGCTTAGGACAGTACTCTGGGGCCAACGTCCTGACTTTC. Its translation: CASSLGQYSGANVLTF.

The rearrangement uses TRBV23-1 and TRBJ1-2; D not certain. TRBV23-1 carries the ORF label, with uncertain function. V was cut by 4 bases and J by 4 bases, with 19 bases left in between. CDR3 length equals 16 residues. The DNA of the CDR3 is TGCGCCAGCAGTCGAAATAACAGTTCTCCTCCCTATGGCTACACCTTC. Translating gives CASSRNNSSPPYGYTF.

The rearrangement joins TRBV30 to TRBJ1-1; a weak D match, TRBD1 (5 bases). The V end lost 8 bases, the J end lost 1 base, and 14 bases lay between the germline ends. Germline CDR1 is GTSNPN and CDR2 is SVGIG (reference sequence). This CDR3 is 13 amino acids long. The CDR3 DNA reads TGTGCCGGGGAGGGGCCTAGGAACACTGAAGCTTTCTTT. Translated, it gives CAGEGPRNTEAFF.